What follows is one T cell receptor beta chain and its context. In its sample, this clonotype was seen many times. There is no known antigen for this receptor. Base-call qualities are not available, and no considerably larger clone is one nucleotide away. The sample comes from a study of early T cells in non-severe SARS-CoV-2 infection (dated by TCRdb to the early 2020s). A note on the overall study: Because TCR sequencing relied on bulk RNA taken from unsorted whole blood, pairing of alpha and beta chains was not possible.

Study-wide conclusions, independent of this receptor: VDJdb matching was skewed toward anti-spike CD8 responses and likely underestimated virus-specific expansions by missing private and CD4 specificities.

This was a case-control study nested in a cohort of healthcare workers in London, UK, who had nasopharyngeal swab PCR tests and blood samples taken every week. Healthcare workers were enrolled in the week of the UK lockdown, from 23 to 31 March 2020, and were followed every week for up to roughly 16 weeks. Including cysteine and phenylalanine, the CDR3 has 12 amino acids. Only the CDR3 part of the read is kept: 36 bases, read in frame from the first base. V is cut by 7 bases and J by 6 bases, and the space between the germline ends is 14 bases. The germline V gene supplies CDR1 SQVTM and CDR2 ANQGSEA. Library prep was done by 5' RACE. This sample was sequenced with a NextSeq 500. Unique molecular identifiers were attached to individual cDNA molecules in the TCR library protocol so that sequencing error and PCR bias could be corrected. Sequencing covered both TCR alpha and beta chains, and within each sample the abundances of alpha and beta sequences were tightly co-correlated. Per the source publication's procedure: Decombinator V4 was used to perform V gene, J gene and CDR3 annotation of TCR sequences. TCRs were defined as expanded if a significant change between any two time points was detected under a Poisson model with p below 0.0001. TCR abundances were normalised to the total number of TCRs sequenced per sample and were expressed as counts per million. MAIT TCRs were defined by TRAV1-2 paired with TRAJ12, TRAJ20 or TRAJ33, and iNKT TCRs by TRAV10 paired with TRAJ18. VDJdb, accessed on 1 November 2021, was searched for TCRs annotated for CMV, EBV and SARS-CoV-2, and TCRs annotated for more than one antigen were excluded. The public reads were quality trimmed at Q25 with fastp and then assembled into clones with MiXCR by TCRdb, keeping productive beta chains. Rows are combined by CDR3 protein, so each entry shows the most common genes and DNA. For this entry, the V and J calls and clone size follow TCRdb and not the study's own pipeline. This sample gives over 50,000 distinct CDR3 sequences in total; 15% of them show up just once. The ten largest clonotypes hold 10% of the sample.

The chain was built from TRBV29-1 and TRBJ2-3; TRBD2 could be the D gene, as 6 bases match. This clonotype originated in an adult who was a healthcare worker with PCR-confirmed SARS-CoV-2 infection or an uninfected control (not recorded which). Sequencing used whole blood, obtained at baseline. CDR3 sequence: CSARGTDDTQYF. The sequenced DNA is TGCAGCGCGCGAGGGACTGATGATACGCAGTATTTT.